The 29 T cell receptor beta chains presented below share a single source sample, sequenced in a study of T cell responses to AZD1222 COVID-19 vaccine. Clones were sequenced by immunoSEQ multiplex PCR, and TCRdb holds only the in-frame ones, with some missing. The sample records 140,000 to 150,000 clones, more than 90% being singletons. This specimen was peripheral blood, taken on day 0 of AZD1222 vaccination. Receptor source: an adult in good health.

Concerning this clone itself: One end of the junction varies from germline; a read error may be responsible. Within the sample, other DNA sequences also encode this same CDR3. This sequence joins TRBV7-9 and TRBJ1-2, with D tentatively TRBD1 (5 bases). CDR1 is SEHNR, CDR2 FQNEAQ, per germline (reference sequence). The CDR3 totals 15 residues. As DNA, the CDR3 is TGTGCTAGCAGCTTAGCGCCGGAGGGGTTGGGTGGCTACACCTTC. Protein product: CASSLAPEGLGGYTF.

The chain links TRBV28 to TRBJ1-4, with D maybe TRBD1 (5 bases). Germline lookup yields CDR1 MDHEN and CDR2 SYDVKM. V lost 8 bases, J lost 8 bases, and 15 bases lay in between. CDR3 length: 13 amino acids. The CDR3 DNA is TGTGCCAGCGCGTCGGGGGTAAGGGAAAAACTGTTTTTT. Translating it yields CASASGVREKLFF.

The J gene is TRBJ1-1, the V gene TRBV5-1; TRBD1 is a possible D gene (5 bases). V shed 2 bases and J shed 3 bases, with 11 bases lying between them. The CDR3 is 14 amino acids. The germline V gene has CDR1 SGHRS and CDR2 YFSETQ. CDR3 DNA: TGCGCCAGCAGCTTTTCAAGGGGTGACACTGAAGCTTTCTTT. Protein sequence: CASSFSRGDTEAFF.

The CDR3 nucleotides read TGCGCCAGCAGCTTTGACAGCTCTGGAAACACCATATATTTT. Its translation: CASSFDSSGNTIYF. The chain recombines TRBV5-1 with TRBJ1-3; D is perhaps TRBD1 (5 bases). Germline CDR1 reads SGHRS; CDR2 reads YFSETQ. CDR3 size: 14 residues. Between the trimmed V and J ends, which lost 2 bases and 0 bases, there was a span of 6 bases. The full variable domain, completed using reference TRBV5-1 and TRBJ1-3, is KAGVTQTPRYLIKTRGQQVTLSCSPISGHRSVSWYQQTPGQGLQFLFEYFSETQRNKGNFPGRFSGRQFSNSRSEMNVSTLELGDSALYLCASSFDSSGNTIYFGEGSWLTVV.

The chain carries TRBV5-1 and TRBJ1-6; maybe TRBD1 (5 bases). CDR1 is SGHRS and CDR2 is YFSETQ in the germline V gene. The CDR3 consists of 17 residues. V lost 3 bases, J lost 0 bases, and 13 bases lay in between. CDR3 bases: TGCGCCAGCAGCTCCTCAAGGGGACTCTCCTATAATTCACCCCTCCACTTT. Its protein is CASSSSRGLSYNSPLHF. Complete variable domain (other parts from reference TRBV5-1 and TRBJ1-6): KAGVTQTPRYLIKTRGQQVTLSCSPISGHRSVSWYQQTPGQGLQFLFEYFSETQRNKGNFPGRFSGRQFSNSRSEMNVSTLELGDSALYLCASSSSRGLSYNSPLHFGNGTRLTVT.

The genes are TRBV18 and TRBJ1-1, with a tentative D call TRBD1 (5 bases). Between the trimmed V and J ends, which lost 3 bases and 6 bases, there was a span of 8 bases. This CDR3 is built from 12 residues. The germline V gene encodes CDR1 KGHSH and CDR2 LQKENI. Here the CDR3 DNA reads TGTGCCAGCTCACCTGGGGGGGCTGAAGCTTTCTTT. Its protein product is CASSPGGAEAFF. Full variable domain (outside the CDR3, taken from reference TRBV18 and TRBJ1-1): NAGVMQNPRHLVRRRGQEARLRCSPMKGHSHVYWYRQLPEEGLKFMVYLQKENIIDESGMPKERFSAEFPKEGPSILRIQQVVRGDSAAYFCASSPGGAEAFFGQGTRLTVV.

The chain recombines TRBV9 with TRBJ2-2; no definite D call. The V and J ends lost 3 bases and 5 bases respectively, with 23 bases between them. CDR1 SGDLS and CDR2 YYNGEE come from the germline V gene. The CDR3 is 18 residues long. CDR3: CASSASTPLLGYTGELFF. The CDR3 region has the DNA TGTGCCAGCAGCGCTTCTACGCCTCTGCTAGGTTATACCGGGGAGCTGTTTTTT.

The chain employs TRBV12-3 or TRBV12-4 and TRBJ2-7, with TRBD1 matching over 12 bases. This CDR3 has 13 residues. V lost 6 bases, J lost 4 bases, and 1 base stayed unmatched. CDR3 in amino acids: CASRGQGAYEQYF. Written as DNA, the CDR3 is TGTGCCAGCAGGGGACAGGGGGCTTACGAGCAGTACTTC.

CDR3 DNA sequence: TGTGCCAGCAGCTTCCCCCCAGGACAGGGGTTGTCCGACAATCAGCCCCAGCATTTT. Its protein product is CASSFPPGQGLSDNQPQHF. The V and J genes are TRBV21-1 and TRBJ1-5; TRBD1, the table's D call, lacks a check against the DNA. TRBV21-1 is classified as a pseudogene. This CDR3 spans 19 amino acids.

This sequence joins TRBV10-3 and TRBJ2-5; 13 bases agree with TRBD2. This CDR3 region has 13 residues. V dropped 10 bases and J dropped 4; count of bases not matched to a gene: 3. Germline V lookup: CDR1 ENHRY, CDR2 SYGVKD. The CDR3 here is CATGLAGVETQYF. The CDR3 DNA sequence: TGTGCCACCGGACTAGCGGGAGTAGAGACCCAGTACTTC.

The V gene is TRBV7-9, the J gene TRBJ1-2; a weak D match, TRBD1 (6 bases). The germline V gene encodes CDR1 SEHNR and CDR2 FQNEAQ (reference sequence). The CDR3 runs 13 residues. V was trimmed by 7 bases and J by 8 bases, leaving 17 bases between them. The CDR3 DNA follows: TGTGCCAGCACCCCGGGGGGGGGACAAGGCTACACCTTC. Translation: CASTPGGGQGYTF. Looking up the rest from reference TRBV7-9 and TRBJ1-2 gives the full variable domain: DTGVSQNPRHKITKRGQNVTFRCDPISEHNRLYWYRQTLGQGPEFLTYFQNEAQLEKSRLLSDRFSAERPKGSFSTLEIQRTEQGDSAMYLCASTPGGGQGYTFGSGTRLTVV.

The chain joins TRBV24-1 to TRBJ2-5, with 9 bases fitting TRBD1. This CDR3 has 16 residues. CDR1 and CDR2 (germline): KGHDR, SFDVKD. With V trimmed by 4 bases and J by 4 bases, 9 bases remained unmatched. The CDR3 DNA reads as TGTGCCACCAGTGAACCTACCGGGACAGGGTCAGAGACCCAGTACTTC. Protein sequence: CATSEPTGTGSETQYF.

This chain joins TRBV19 and TRBJ1-1, with a weak D call TRBD1 (6 bases). Germline CDR1 reads LNHDA; CDR2 reads SQIVND (reference sequence). CDR3 length: 13 residues. V was cut by 6 bases and J by 5 bases, with 13 bases left in between. The CDR3 DNA reads TGTGCCAGTAGACAACAGGGTTGGACTGAAGCTTTCTTT. Translating gives CASRQQGWTEAFF.

The chain couples TRBV7-9 to TRBJ2-1, with D possibly matching TRBD1 (5 bases). The CDR3 runs 15 residues. The germline CDR1 and CDR2 sequences are SEHNR and FQNEAQ (reference sequence). The V end was cut by 0 bases, the J end by 3 bases, with 9 bases between. The CDR3 nucleotides are TGTGCCAGCAGCTTAGCACAGGTGAGCTACAATGAGCAGTTCTTC. Encoded protein: CASSLAQVSYNEQFF. The variable domain in full, completed from reference TRBV7-9 and TRBJ2-1, reads DTGVSQNPRHKITKRGQNVTFRCDPISEHNRLYWYRQTLGQGPEFLTYFQNEAQLEKSRLLSDRFSAERPKGSFSTLEIQRTEQGDSAMYLCASSLAQVSYNEQFFGPGTRLTVL.

The rearrangement uses TRBV7-9 and TRBJ2-7; 12 bases fit TRBD2. Trimming cost V 6 bases and J 2 bases; bases outside gene matches: 2. Germline V lookup: CDR1 SEHNR, CDR2 FQNEAQ (reference sequence). The CDR3 loop spans 14 amino acids. CDR3 coding DNA: TGTGCCAGCAGTCTAGCGGGAGGGCCCTACGAGCAGTACTTC. Residues: CASSLAGGPYEQYF.

The chain carries TRBV6-6 and TRBJ2-7, with D uncertain. The V and J ends lost 6 bases and 0 bases respectively, with 18 bases between them. The germline gives CDR1 MNHNY, CDR2 SVGAGI (reference sequence). The CDR3 length is 16 residues. The CDR3 DNA is TGTGCCAGCAGCCAAACGGTCGGCCCCCTCTCCTACGAGCAGTACTTC. Its translation: CASSQTVGPLSYEQYF.

The count of this clone is one. V usage is TRBV11-2 and J usage is TRBJ2-1; TRBD1 aligns across 9 bases. The CDR3 consists of 15 residues. V was clipped by 4 bases and J by 7 bases; unmatched bases: 8. Looked up from germline, CDR1 is SGHAT and CDR2 is FQNNGV. The CDR3 sequence is CASSSIQGARNEQFF. CDR3 bases: TGTGCCAGCAGCTCGATACAGGGGGCGCGGAATGAGCAGTTCTTC.

The J gene is TRBJ2-1, the V gene TRBV14, with D perhaps matching TRBD1 (6 bases). CDR1 and CDR2 from the germline V gene are SGHDN and FVKESK. The CDR3 is 15 amino acids. V was clipped by 4 bases and J by 6 bases, with 16 bases between them. The CDR3 sequence is CASSPPWGPFNEQFF. Written as DNA, the CDR3 is TGTGCCAGCAGCCCCCCGTGGGGGCCTTTCAATGAGCAGTTCTTC.

V and J are TRBV6-2 or TRBV6-3 and TRBJ1-4; 8 positions agree with TRBD1. V lost 6 bases and J lost 14; bases outside the gene matches: 17. Germline loops: CDR1 MNHEY, CDR2 SVGEGT. CDR3 size: 15 residues. The CDR3 loop is CASSPRQGLNIKLFF. For the CDR3, the DNA is TGTGCCAGCAGCCCCAGACAGGGGTTAAATATTAAGCTGTTTTTT.

The chain joins TRBV5-1 to TRBJ1-3; D ambiguous. V lost 0 bases and J 9 bases, leaving 13 bases between the germline ends. The CDR3 extends over 14 amino acids. CDR1 and CDR2 (germline): SGHRS, YFSETQ. CDR3 in DNA: TGCGCCAGCAGCTTGGGGGTACCGGAGGGCACCATATATTTT. It encodes CASSLGVPEGTIYF.

The chain's CDR3 is CASSYSPASYGYTF. For the CDR3, the DNA is TGTGCCAGCAGTTACTCGCCTGCAAGCTATGGCTACACCTTC. The chain recombines TRBV6-5 with TRBJ1-2; D is unresolved. CDR1 is MNHEY, CDR2 SVGAGI, per germline. With 0 bases removed from V and 4 bases from J, the gap between germline ends came to 9 bases. The CDR3 length is 14 residues.

The chain couples TRBV9 to TRBJ1-3; D is unresolved. The germline V gene encodes CDR1 SGDLS and CDR2 YYNGEE. The CDR3 is 17 residues long. The V and J ends lost 0 bases and 0 bases respectively, with 13 bases between them. The CDR3 is CASSVEGNGRSGNTIYF. For the CDR3, the DNA is TGTGCCAGCAGCGTAGAGGGCAACGGTCGCTCTGGAAACACCATATATTTT.

The chain employs TRBV2 and TRBJ2-5; 10 positions agree with TRBD2. The germline V gene encodes CDR1 SNHLY and CDR2 FYNNEI. CDR3 length equals 15 residues. V lost 7 bases and J lost 1; bases outside the gene matches: 6. The DNA of the CDR3 is TGTGCCAGCACCCTAGCGGGAGAGGGCCAAGAGACCCAGTACTTC. Translation: CASTLAGEGQETQYF.

The chain recombines TRBV19 with TRBJ1-4, with TRBD1 matching 7 bases. The CDR3 is 15 residues long. The V gene end was trimmed by 5 bases and the J gene end by 5 bases; junction bases not matched to a gene: 8. Germline CDR1 and CDR2: LNHDA and SQIVND (reference sequence). Here the CDR3 DNA reads TGTGCCAGTAGTCCAAGGACAGGAGAGAATGAAAAACTGTTTTTT. It is translated as CASSPRTGENEKLFF.

The genes are TRBV5-1 and TRBJ2-2; D not certain. Per germline, CDR1 SGHRS and CDR2 YFSETQ. Trimming removed 1 base at V and 1 base at J, with 11 bases between. This CDR3 comprises 16 residues. The CDR3 protein is CASSLIRARNTGELFF. The CDR3 DNA is TGCGCCAGCAGCTTGATTCGGGCTCGGAACACCGGGGAGCTGTTTTTT.

The chain joins TRBV4-1 to TRBJ2-3; 7 bases fit TRBD2. The CDR3 covers 17 residues. V was pared by 1 base and J by 1 base, with 8 bases of the junction left unmatched. Germline CDR1 reads MGHRA; CDR2 reads YSYEKL. Written as DNA, the CDR3 is TGCGCCAGCAGCCAAGTTACTAGCGCCTTTCGCACAGATACGCAGTATTTT. Its translation: CASSQVTSAFRTDTQYF.

V is TRBV7-9 and J is TRBJ2-1; no reliable D call. CDR1 is SEHNR, CDR2 FQNEAQ, per germline (reference sequence). The length of the CDR3 is 14 residues. Trimming pared 5 bases from V and 3 bases from J, leaving 11 bases between. The CDR3 bases are TGTGCCAGCAGCCTGACTCGGGTCTACAATGAGCAGTTCTTC. Residues: CASSLTRVYNEQFF.

This chain joins TRBV7-2 and TRBJ2-3, with 12 bases aligning to TRBD2. V shed 5 bases, J shed 2 bases, and the junction held 5 bases outside the gene matches. The germline V gene encodes CDR1 SGHTA and CDR2 FQGNSA. The length of the CDR3 is 16 residues. The CDR3 DNA reads as TGTGCCAGCAGCCAAGCTAGCGGGAGGGCCACAGATACGCAGTATTTT. Encoded protein: CASSQASGRATDTQYF.

The chain recombines TRBV7-9 with TRBJ1-5; D call uncertain. V lost 2 bases, J lost 4 bases, and 18 bases lay in between. The CDR3 sequence is 17 residues long. Per germline, CDR1 SEHNR and CDR2 FQNEAQ (reference sequence). CDR3 sequence (DNA): TGTGCCAGCAGCTTATCTCCCCGATACGGGTTAAATCAGCCCCAGCATTTT. Translation gives CASSLSPRYGLNQPQHF.